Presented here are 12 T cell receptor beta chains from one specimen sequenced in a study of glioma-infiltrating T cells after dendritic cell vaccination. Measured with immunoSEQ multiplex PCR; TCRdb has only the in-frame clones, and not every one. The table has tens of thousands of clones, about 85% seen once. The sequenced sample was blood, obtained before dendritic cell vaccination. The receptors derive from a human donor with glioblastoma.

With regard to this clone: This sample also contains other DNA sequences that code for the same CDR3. CDR3 in DNA: TGTGCCAGTCGATTAGCAGATACGCAGTATTTT. Translation: CASRLADTQYF. The chain has TRBV19 and TRBJ2-3; D call uncertain. The germline gives CDR1 LNHDA, CDR2 SQIVND (reference sequence). The V end was cut by 8 bases, the J end by 4 bases, with 7 bases between. This CDR3 spans 11 amino acids.

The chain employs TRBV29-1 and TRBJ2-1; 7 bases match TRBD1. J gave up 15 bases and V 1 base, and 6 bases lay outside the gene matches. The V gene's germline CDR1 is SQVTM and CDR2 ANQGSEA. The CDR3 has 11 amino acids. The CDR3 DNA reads TGCAGCGTTGAAGGAGGGGACAGCCCGTTCTTC. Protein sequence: CSVEGGDSPFF.

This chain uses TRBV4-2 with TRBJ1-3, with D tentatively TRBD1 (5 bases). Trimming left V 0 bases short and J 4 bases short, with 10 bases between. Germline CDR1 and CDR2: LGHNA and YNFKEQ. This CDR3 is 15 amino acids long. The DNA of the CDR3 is TGTGCCAGCAGCCAAGAACAGGTTTTCGGAAACACCATATATTTT. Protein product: CASSQEQVFGNTIYF.

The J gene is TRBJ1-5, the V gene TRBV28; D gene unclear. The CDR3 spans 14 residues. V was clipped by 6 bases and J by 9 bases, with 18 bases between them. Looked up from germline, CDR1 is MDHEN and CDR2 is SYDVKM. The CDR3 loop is CASRRPDPRGPQHF. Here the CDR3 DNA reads TGTGCCAGCAGACGACCTGATCCCCGGGGGCCCCAGCATTTT.

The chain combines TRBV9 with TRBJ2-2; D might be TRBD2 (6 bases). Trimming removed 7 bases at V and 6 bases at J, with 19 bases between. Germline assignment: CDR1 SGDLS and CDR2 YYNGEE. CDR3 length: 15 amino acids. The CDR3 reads CASRTDYAGAGELFF. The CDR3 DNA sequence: TGTGCCAGCCGTACGGACTACGCGGGCGCCGGGGAGCTGTTTTTT. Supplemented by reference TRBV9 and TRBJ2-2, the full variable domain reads DSGVTQTPKHLITATGQRVTLRCSPRSGDLSVYWYQQSLDQGLQFLIQYYNGEERAKGNILERFSAQQFPDLHSELNLSSLELGDSALYFCASRTDYAGAGELFFGEGSRLTVL.

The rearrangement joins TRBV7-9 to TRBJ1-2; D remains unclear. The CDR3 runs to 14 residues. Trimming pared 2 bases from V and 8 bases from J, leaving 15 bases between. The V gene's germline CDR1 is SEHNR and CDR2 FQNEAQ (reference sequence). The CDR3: CASSLNVGRGGYTF. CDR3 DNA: TGTGCCAGCAGCTTAAACGTCGGGAGAGGAGGCTACACCTTC.

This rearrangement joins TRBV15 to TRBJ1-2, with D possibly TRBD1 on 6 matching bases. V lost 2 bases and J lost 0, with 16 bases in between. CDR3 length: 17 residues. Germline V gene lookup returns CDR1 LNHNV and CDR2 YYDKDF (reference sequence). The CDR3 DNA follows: TGTGCCACCAGCAGACTGCCCCGGGACACCTCTAACTATGGCTACACCTTC. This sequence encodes CATSRLPRDTSNYGYTF.

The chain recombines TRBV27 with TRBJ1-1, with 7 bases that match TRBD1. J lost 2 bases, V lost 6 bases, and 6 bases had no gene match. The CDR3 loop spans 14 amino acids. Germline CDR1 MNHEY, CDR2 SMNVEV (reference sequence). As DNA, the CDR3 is TGTGCCAGCAGGGGGGACAGATACAACACTGAAGCTTTCTTT. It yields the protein CASRGDRYNTEAFF.

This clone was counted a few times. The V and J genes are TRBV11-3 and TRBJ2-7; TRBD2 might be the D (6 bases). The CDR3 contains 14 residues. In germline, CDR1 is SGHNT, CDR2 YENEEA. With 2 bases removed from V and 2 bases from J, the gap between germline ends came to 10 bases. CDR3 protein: CASSLSGLTYEQYF. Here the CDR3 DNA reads TGTGCCAGCAGCTTAAGCGGGCTTACCTACGAGCAGTACTTC.

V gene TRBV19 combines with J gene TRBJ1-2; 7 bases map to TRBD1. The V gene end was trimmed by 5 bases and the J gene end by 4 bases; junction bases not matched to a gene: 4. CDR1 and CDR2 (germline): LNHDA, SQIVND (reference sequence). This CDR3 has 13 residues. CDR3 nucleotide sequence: TGTGCCAGTAGTCGACAGGGTGGCTATGGCTACACCTTC. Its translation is CASSRQGGYGYTF.

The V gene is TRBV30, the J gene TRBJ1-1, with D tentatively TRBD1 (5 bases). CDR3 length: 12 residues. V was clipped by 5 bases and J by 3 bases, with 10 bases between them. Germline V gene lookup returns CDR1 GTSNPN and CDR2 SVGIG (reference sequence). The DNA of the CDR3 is TGTGCCTGGGGGGGAGGGTACACTGAAGCTTTCTTT. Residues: CAWGGGYTEAFF.

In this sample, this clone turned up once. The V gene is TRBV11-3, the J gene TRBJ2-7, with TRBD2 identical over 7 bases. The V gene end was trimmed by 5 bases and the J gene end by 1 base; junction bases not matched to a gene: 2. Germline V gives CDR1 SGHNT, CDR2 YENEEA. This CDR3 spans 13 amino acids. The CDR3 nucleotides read TGTGCCAGCAGCGGGAGGGGTTCCTACGAGCAGTACTTC. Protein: CASSGRGSYEQYF.